The 9 T cell receptor beta chains below all came from one sample that was sequenced in a study of blood T cell repertoires in COVID-19 (dated by TCRdb to 2020 to 2022). The receptor library was made with the immunoSEQ multiplex PCR assay. Sourced from immuneACCESS, this table was stored by TCRdb with only in-frame sequences that have V and J called. A share of the clones is absent; for the studies checked, an unresolved V gene accounts for under half, and the remainder has no known explanation. The sample data list 410,000 or so clones, and about 89% of these were observed just once. The ten largest clones add up to approximately 1.5% of the sample. Sequenced: peripheral blood. These receptors were obtained from a woman in her thirties or forties with COVID-19, enrolled during active disease.

The CDR3 DNA is TGCAGTGCTAGGGGGAGCTATGGCTACACCTTC. Translating gives CSARGSYGYTF. The chain joins TRBV20-1 to TRBJ1-2; D unclear. V lost 3 bases, J lost 4 bases, and 6 bases lay in between. Germline V lookup: CDR1 DFQATT, CDR2 SNEGSKA (reference sequence). CDR3 length: 11 residues.

The rearrangement uses TRBV9 and TRBJ1-1; a possible D gene is TRBD1 (6 bases). The CDR3 length is 14 residues. Per germline, CDR1 SGDLS and CDR2 YYNGEE. Trimming took off 3 bases at V and 3 bases at J, with 12 bases between the two ends. CDR3 DNA sequence: TGTGCCAGCAGCGGGACAGCAGGGGACACTGAAGCTTTCTTT. Its translation is CASSGTAGDTEAFF.

The V and J genes are TRBV7-2 and TRBJ2-1; 10 positions match TRBD2. This CDR3 contains 15 residues. Germline V gene data show CDR1 as SGHTA and CDR2 as FQGNSA. Unmatched junction bases numbered 5, after V lost 3 bases and J lost 6 bases. The CDR3 spells CASSFMGLASNEQFF. The CDR3 DNA sequence: TGTGCCAGCAGCTTTATGGGACTAGCGTCCAATGAGCAGTTCTTC. Based on the CDR3 plus reference TRBV7-2 and TRBJ2-1, the full variable domain is GAGVSQSPSNKVTEKGKDVELRCDPISGHTALYWYRQSLGQGLEFLIYFQGNSAPDKSGLPSDRFSAERTGGSVSTLTIQRTQQEDSAVYLCASSFMGLASNEQFFGPGTRLTVL.

This clone was seen once. The DNA of the CDR3 is TGTGCCAGCAGTCTGGGGACAATGACTATCACTGAAGCTTTCTTT. Encoded protein: CASSLGTMTITEAFF. This chain uses TRBV6-5 with TRBJ1-1, with TRBD1 as a possible D gene (6 bases). In germline, CDR1 is MNHEY, CDR2 SVGAGI. This CDR3 region has 15 residues. V lost 5 bases, J lost 4 bases, and 17 bases lay in between.

This chain uses TRBV4-1 with TRBJ2-7; 12 positions agree with TRBD2. Losses at the gene ends were 4 bases for V and 2 bases for J; bases not matched to a gene: 6. CDR1 and CDR2 (germline): MGHRA, YSYEKL. The CDR3 extends over 16 amino acids. The DNA of the CDR3 is TGCGCCAGCAGCCGACCCCTAGCGGGAGGGCCCTACGAGCAGTACTTC. Encoded protein: CASSRPLAGGPYEQYF.

The genes are TRBV5-1 and TRBJ2-7, with 11 bases lining up with TRBD2. The CDR3 extends over 15 amino acids. CDR1 and CDR2 from the germline V gene are SGHRS and YFSETQ. V gave up 4 bases and J gave up 2 bases; unmatched junction bases: 5. This CDR3 reads CASSPLAGGTYEQYF. The CDR3 DNA is TGCGCCAGCAGCCCTCTAGCGGGGGGTACCTACGAGCAGTACTTC.

This clone was observed once. The chain is built from TRBV19 and TRBJ1-2; 10 nucleotides align to TRBD1. CDR1 is LNHDA and CDR2 is SQIVND in the germline V gene (reference sequence). CDR3 length: 13 amino acids. V lost 9 bases and J lost 5; bases outside the gene matches: 6. The CDR3 bases are TGTGCCAGCAGGGACAGGGGAGGATATGGCTACACCTTC. Protein: CASRDRGGYGYTF. Combining the CDR3 with reference TRBV19 and TRBJ1-2 gives the whole variable domain DGGITQSPKYLFRKEGQNVTLSCEQNLNHDAMYWYRQDPGQGLRLIYYSQIVNDFQKGDIAEGYSVSREKKESFPLTVTSAQKNPTAFYLCASRDRGGYGYTFGSGTRLTVV.

The chain recombines TRBV11-3 with TRBJ2-3, with 12 bases matching TRBD2. The CDR3 runs to 17 residues. CDR1 is SGHNT, CDR2 YENEEA, per germline. Trimming took 3 bases from V and 4 from J; bases not matched to a gene: 8. The CDR3 region is CASSLSRLAGAADTQYF. The CDR3 DNA sequence: TGTGCCAGCAGCTTGAGTAGACTAGCGGGAGCGGCAGATACGCAGTATTTT. The full variable domain, its missing parts supplied by reference TRBV11-3 and TRBJ2-3, is EAGVVQSPRYKIIEKKQPVAFWCNPISGHNTLYWYLQNLGQGPELLIRYENEEAVDDSQLPKDRFSAERLKGVDSTLKIQPAELGDSAVYLCASSLSRLAGAADTQYFGPGTRLTVL.

This chain joins TRBV11-1 and TRBJ1-5; no firm D call. Germline V gene sequence: CDR1 SGHAT, CDR2 FQDESV (reference sequence). Between the trimmed V and J ends, which lost 5 bases and 3 bases, there was a span of 8 bases. The CDR3 extends over 13 amino acids. CDR3 sequence: CASSPGTNQPQHF. The CDR3 DNA reads TGTGCCAGCAGCCCGGGAACCAATCAGCCCCAGCATTTT. Drawing the rest from reference TRBV11-1 and TRBJ1-5, the complete variable domain is EAEVAQSPRYKITEKSQAVAFWCDPISGHATLYWYRQILGQGPELLVQFQDESVVDDSQLPKDRFSAERLKGVDSTLKIQPAELGDSAMYLCASSPGTNQPQHFGDGTRLSIL.